The rows below give T cell receptor beta chains drawn from one sample of a study of blood T cell repertoires in COVID-19. Repertoires were generated with immunoSEQ multiplex PCR, while TCRdb's copy carries only in-frame clones and drops some. The sample yields over 90,000 clones, about 90% seen once. The source material was peripheral blood. The receptors derive from a man aged 45-65 years in a cohort sampled during active COVID-19. CDR3s include the opening cysteine and the closing phenylalanine or tryptophan. D genes are given only for firm matches. Only part of the rows carry a size: once, few, many, or a class if the clone is expanded.

clone size: -
D gene: TRBD2
J gene: TRBJ2-1
V gene: TRBV6-4
CDR3 protein: CASSDAGGGYNEQFF
CDR3 DNA: TGTGCCAGCAGTGACGCCGGGGGGGGCTACAATGAGCAGTTCTTC

clone size: few
D gene: TRBD1
J gene: TRBJ1-5
V gene: TRBV10-3
CDR3 protein: CAISESTGQGISNSNQPQHF
CDR3 DNA: TGTGCCATCAGTGAGTCGACGGGACAGGGAATCTCTAATAGCAATCAGCCCCAGCATTTT

clone size: -
D gene: -
J gene: TRBJ1-6
V gene: TRBV6-5
CDR3 protein: CASSREVNSPLHF
CDR3 DNA: TGTGCCAGCAGTAGGGAGGTCAATTCACCCCTCCACTTT

clone size: -
D gene: -
J gene: TRBJ1-2
V gene: TRBV10-3
CDR3 protein: CAISDDGQRYNYGYTF
CDR3 DNA: TGTGCCATCAGTGACGATGGACAGAGATATAACTATGGCTACACCTTC

clone size: once
D gene: TRBD1
J gene: TRBJ1-5
V gene: TRBV29-1
CDR3 protein: CSAADRSNQPQHF
CDR3 DNA: TGCAGCGCTGCGGACAGGAGCAATCAGCCCCAGCATTTT

clone size: -
D gene: TRBD1
J gene: TRBJ1-2
V gene: TRBV27
CDR3 protein: CASSPDRAAGYTF
CDR3 DNA: TGTGCCAGCAGCCCAGACAGGGCTGCCGGCTACACCTTC

clone size: -
D gene: -
J gene: TRBJ2-1
V gene: TRBV5-4
CDR3 protein: CASSSVSGIRTYNEQFF
CDR3 DNA: TGTGCCAGCAGCTCAGTCAGCGGTATTCGAACATACAATGAGCAGTTCTTC

clone size: -
D gene: TRBD1
J gene: TRBJ2-1
V gene: TRBV7-2
CDR3 protein: CASSFRTGLVNEQFF
CDR3 DNA: TGTGCCAGCAGCTTCCGGACAGGCTTAGTTAATGAGCAGTTCTTC

clone size: -
D gene: TRBD1
J gene: TRBJ1-6
V gene: TRBV3-1/TRBV3-2
CDR3 protein: CASSNRGDNSPLHF
CDR3 DNA: TGTGCCAGCAGTAACAGGGGCGACAATTCACCCCTCCACTTT

clone size: -
D gene: TRBD1
J gene: TRBJ2-3
V gene: TRBV28
CDR3 protein: CARSEGAWVGGQYF
CDR3 DNA: TGTGCCAGGAGTGAGGGGGCCTGGGTTGGTGGGCAGTATTTT

clone size: once
D gene: -
J gene: TRBJ1-5
V gene: TRBV7-2
CDR3 protein: CASSLVDARDQPQHF
CDR3 DNA: TGTGCCAGCAGCTTAGTAGACGCGCGGGATCAGCCCCAGCATTTT

clone size: -
D gene: -
J gene: TRBJ1-2
V gene: TRBV25-1
CDR3 protein: CASRPPGTKDGYTF
CDR3 DNA: TGTGCCAGCAGACCCCCCGGGACAAAGGATGGCTACACCTTC

clone size: -
D gene: TRBD1
J gene: TRBJ2-5
V gene: TRBV3-1/TRBV3-2
CDR3 protein: CASSQAGQGRRETQYF
CDR3 DNA: TGTGCCAGCAGCCAAGCGGGACAGGGCCGTCGCGAGACCCAGTACTTC